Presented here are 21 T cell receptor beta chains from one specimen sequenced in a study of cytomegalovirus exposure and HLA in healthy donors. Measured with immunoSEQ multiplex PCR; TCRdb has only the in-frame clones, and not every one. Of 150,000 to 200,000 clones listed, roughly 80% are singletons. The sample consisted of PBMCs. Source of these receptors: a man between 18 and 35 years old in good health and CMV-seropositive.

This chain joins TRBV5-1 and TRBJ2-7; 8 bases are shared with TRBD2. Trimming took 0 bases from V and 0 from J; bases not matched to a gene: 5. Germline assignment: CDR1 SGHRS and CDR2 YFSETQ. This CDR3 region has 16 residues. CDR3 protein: CASSLAAGGLSYEQYF. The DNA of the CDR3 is TGCGCCAGCAGCTTGGCTGCGGGGGGACTCTCCTACGAGCAGTACTTC.

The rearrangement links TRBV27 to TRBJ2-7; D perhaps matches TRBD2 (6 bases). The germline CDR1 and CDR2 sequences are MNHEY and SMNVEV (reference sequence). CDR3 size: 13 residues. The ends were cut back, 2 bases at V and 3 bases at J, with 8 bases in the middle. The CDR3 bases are TGTGCCAGCAGTTTAACGGAGGGCTACGAGCAGTACTTC. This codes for CASSLTEGYEQYF.

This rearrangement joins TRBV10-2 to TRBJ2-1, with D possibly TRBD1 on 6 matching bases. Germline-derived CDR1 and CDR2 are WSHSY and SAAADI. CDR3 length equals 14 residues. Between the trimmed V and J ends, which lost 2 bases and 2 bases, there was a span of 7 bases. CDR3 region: CASSERGTYNEQFF. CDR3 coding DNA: TGCGCCAGCAGTGAGAGGGGGACCTACAATGAGCAGTTCTTC.

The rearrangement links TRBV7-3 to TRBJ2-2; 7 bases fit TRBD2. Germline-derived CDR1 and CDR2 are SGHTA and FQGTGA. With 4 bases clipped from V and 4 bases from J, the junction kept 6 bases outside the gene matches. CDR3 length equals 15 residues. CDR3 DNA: TGTGCCAGCAGCTCAGGACTAGGAGGCACCGGGGAGCTGTTTTTT. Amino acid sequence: CASSSGLGGTGELFF.

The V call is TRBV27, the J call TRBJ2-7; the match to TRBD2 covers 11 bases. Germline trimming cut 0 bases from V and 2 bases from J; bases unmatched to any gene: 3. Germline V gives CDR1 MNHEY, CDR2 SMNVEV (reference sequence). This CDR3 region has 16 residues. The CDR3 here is CASSLSGLADPYEQYF. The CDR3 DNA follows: TGTGCCAGCAGTTTATCGGGACTAGCGGACCCCTACGAGCAGTACTTC.

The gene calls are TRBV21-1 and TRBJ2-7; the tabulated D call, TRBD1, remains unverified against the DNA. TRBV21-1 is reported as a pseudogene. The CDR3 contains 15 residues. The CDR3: CASSNVVQGRYEQYF. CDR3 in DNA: TGTGCCAGCAGCAACGTTGTACAGGGTCGCTACGAGCAGTACTTC.

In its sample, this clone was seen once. The CDR3 region has the DNA TGCAGCGTTGAAGATTCCCCCCCAGCGGGAGGAGAGACCCAGTACTTC. Translated, it gives CSVEDSPPAGGETQYF. This chain uses TRBV29-1 with TRBJ2-5, with 9 bases fitting TRBD2. Germline V gene data show CDR1 as SQVTM and CDR2 as ANQGSEA. CDR3 length equals 16 residues. With V trimmed by 0 bases and J by 4 bases, 9 bases remained unmatched.

CDR3 bases: TGCAGCGTTGAAGATCTGACAGGGAACTCCTACGAGCAGTACTTC. This encodes CSVEDLTGNSYEQYF. The rearrangement uses TRBV29-1 and TRBJ2-7; 7 nucleotides match TRBD1. The V segment lost 0 bases and the J segment 0 bases; nucleotides outside the gene matches: 5. The CDR3 has 15 residues. The germline gives CDR1 SQVTM, CDR2 ANQGSEA.

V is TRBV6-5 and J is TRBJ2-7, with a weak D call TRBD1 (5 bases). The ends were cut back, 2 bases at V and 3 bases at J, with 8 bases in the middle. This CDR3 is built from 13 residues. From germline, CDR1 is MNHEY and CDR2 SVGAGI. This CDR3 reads CASSYSQGYEQYF. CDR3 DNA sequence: TGTGCCAGCAGTTACAGTCAGGGCTACGAGCAGTACTTC.

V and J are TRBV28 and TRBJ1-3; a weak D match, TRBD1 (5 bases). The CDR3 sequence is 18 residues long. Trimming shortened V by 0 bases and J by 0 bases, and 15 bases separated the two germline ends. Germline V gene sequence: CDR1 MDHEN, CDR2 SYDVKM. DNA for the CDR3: TGTGCCAGCAGTTTATGGGGGCCGGGGGGAGGCTCTGGAAACACCATATATTTT. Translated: CASSLWGPGGGSGNTIYF.

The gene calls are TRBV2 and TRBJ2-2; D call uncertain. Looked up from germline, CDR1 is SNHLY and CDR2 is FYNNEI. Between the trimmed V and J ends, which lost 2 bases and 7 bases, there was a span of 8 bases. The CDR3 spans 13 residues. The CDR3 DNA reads TGTGCCAGCAGTGAAACTATAGGCGGGGAGCTGTTTTTT. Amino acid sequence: CASSETIGGELFF.

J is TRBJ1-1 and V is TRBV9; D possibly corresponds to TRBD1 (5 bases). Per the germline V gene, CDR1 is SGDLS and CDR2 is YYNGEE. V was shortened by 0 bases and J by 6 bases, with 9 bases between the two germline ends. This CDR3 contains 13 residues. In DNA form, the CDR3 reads TGTGCCAGCAGCGTAGGGGGCGGCGCTGAAGCTTTCTTT. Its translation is CASSVGGGAEAFF.

The CDR3 DNA reads as TGTGCCAGCAGCGTCACCATAGCGGGAACGAACACCGGGGAGCTGTTTTTT. Amino acids: CASSVTIAGTNTGELFF. The rearrangement links TRBV7-6 to TRBJ2-2, with TRBD2 matching over 8 bases. The CDR3 spans 17 residues. Germline CDR1 reads SGHVS; CDR2 reads FNYEAQ. V trimming: 5 bases; J trimming: 0 bases; junction bases outside the gene matches: 8.

The CDR3 region is CASSRQGWSYGYTF. As DNA, the CDR3 is TGTGCCAGCAGTCGACAGGGATGGAGCTATGGCTACACCTTC. The rearrangement links TRBV28 to TRBJ1-2, with TRBD1 matching 7 bases. This CDR3 is 14 amino acids long. J lost 4 bases, V lost 5 bases, and 7 bases had no gene match. The germline CDR1 and CDR2 sequences are MDHEN and SYDVKM.

CDR3 in amino acids: CSVDRSGRGDETQYF. CDR3 sequence (DNA): TGCAGCGTTGATCGGAGCGGGAGAGGAGACGAGACCCAGTACTTC. The rearrangement links TRBV29-1 to TRBJ2-5; 8 bases align to TRBD2. Looked up from germline, CDR1 is SQVTM and CDR2 is ANQGSEA. The V segment lost 3 bases and the J segment 5 bases; nucleotides outside the gene matches: 11. The CDR3 has 15 amino acids.

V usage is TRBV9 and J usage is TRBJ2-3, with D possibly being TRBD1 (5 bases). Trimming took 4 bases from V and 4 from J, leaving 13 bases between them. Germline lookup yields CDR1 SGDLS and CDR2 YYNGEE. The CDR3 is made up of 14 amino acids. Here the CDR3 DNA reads TGTGCCAGCAGCTATAGGGGCGACCCAGATACGCAGTATTTT. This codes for CASSYRGDPDTQYF.

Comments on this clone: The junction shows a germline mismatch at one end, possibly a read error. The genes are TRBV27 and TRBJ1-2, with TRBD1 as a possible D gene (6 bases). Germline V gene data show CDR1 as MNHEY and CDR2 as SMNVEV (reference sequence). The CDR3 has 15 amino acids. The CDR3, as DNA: TGTGCCAGCAATTTATCGCCAGGGGCCCCATATGGCTACACCTTC. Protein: CASNLSPGAPYGYTF.

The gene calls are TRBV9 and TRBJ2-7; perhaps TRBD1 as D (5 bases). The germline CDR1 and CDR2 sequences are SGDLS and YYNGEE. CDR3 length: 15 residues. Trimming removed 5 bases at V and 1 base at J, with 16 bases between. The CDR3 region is CASSHLDTASYEQYF. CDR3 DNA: TGTGCCAGCAGTCACTTGGACACTGCGTCCTACGAGCAGTACTTC.

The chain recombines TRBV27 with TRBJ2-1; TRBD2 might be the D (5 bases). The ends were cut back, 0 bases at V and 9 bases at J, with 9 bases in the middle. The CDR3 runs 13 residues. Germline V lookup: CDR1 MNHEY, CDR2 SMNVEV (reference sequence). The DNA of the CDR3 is TGTGCCAGCAGTTTATCCACTAGGGCTGAGCAGTTCTTC. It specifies CASSLSTRAEQFF.

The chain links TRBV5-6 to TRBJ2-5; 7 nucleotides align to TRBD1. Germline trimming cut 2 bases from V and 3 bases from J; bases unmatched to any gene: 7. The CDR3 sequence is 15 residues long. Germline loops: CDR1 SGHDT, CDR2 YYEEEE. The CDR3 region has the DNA TGTGCCAGCAGCTTTTTTAGGCAGGGGGAAGAGACCCAGTACTTC. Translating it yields CASSFFRQGEETQYF.

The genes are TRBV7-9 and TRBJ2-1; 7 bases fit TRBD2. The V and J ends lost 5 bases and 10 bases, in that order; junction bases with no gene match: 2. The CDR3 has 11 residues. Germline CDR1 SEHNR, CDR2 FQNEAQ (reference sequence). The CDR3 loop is CASSNGGEQFF. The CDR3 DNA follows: TGTGCCAGCAGCAACGGGGGGGAGCAGTTCTTC.